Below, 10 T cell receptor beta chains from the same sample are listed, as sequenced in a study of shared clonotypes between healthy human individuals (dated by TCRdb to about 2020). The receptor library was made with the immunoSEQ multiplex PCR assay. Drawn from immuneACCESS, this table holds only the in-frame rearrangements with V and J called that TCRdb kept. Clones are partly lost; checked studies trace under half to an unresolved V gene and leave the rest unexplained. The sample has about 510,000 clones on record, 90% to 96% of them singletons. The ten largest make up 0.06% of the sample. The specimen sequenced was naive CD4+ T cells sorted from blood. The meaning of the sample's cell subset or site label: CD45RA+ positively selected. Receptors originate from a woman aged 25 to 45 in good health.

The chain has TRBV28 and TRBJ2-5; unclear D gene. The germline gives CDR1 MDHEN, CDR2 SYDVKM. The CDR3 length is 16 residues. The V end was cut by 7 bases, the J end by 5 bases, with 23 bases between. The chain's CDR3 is CASTPRSSPRSETQYF. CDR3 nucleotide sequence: TGTGCCAGCACCCCAAGGTCTAGTCCAAGGTCTGAGACCCAGTACTTC.

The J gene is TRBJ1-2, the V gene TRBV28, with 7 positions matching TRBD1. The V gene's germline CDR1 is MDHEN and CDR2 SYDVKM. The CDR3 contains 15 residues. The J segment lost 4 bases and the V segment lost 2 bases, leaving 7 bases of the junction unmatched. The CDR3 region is CASSLGQDLLYGYTF. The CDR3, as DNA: TGTGCCAGCAGTTTAGGACAGGACCTCCTCTATGGCTACACCTTC.

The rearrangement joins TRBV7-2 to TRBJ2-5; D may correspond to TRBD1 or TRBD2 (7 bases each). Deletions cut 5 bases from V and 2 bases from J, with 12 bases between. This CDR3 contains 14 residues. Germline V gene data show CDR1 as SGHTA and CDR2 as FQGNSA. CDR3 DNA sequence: TGTGCCAGCAGCCGACAGGGAGGGCAAGAGACCCAGTACTTC. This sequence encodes CASSRQGGQETQYF.

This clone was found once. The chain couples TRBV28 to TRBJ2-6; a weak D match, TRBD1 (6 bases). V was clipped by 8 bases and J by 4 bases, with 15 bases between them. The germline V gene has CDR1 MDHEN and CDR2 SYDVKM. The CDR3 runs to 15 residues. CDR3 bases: TGTGCCAGCCGCAGGGGAAGGACCGGGGCCAACGTCCTGACTTTC. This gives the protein CASRRGRTGANVLTF.

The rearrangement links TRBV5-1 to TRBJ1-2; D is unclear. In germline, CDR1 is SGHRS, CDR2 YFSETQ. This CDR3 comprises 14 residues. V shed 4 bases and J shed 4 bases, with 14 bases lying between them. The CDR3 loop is CASSPRRESYGYTF. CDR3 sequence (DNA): TGCGCCAGCAGCCCCCGGAGGGAGAGCTATGGCTACACCTTC.

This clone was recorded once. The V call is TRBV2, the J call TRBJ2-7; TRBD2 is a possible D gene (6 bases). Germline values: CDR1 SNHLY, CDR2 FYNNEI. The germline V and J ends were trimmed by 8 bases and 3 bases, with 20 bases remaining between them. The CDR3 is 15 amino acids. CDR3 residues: CASSRVTSTNYEQYF. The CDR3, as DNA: TGTGCCAGCTCCCGAGTCACTAGCACGAACTACGAGCAGTACTTC.

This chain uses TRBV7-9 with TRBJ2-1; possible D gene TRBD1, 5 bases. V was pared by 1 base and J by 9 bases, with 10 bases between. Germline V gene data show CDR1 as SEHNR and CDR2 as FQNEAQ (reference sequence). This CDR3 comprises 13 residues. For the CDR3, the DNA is TGTGCCAGCAGCTTAGTGACCCAGGGTGAGCAGTTCTTC. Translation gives CASSLVTQGEQFF. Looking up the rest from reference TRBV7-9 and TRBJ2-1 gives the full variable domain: DTGVSQNPRHKITKRGQNVTFRCDPISEHNRLYWYRQTLGQGPEFLTYFQNEAQLEKSRLLSDRFSAERPKGSFSTLEIQRTEQGDSAMYLCASSLVTQGEQFFGPGTRLTVL.

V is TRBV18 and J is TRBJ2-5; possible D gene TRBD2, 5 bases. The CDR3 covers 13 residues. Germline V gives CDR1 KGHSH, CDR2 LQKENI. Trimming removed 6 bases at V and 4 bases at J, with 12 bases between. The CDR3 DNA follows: TGTGCCAGCTCTCTTACTCGGGGAGAGACCCAGTACTTC. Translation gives CASSLTRGETQYF.

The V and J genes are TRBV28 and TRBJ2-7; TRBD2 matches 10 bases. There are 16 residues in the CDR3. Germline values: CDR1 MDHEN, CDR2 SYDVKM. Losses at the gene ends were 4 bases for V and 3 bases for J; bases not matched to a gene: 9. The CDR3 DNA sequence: TGTGCCAGCAGTTCCCAACTAGCGGGGTTTGTCTACGAGCAGTACTTC. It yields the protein CASSSQLAGFVYEQYF.

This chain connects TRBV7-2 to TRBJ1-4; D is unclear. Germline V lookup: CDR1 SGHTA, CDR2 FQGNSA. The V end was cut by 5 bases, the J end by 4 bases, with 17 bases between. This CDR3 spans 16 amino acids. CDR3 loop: CASSPPFAPVNEKLFF. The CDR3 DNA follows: TGTGCCAGCAGCCCTCCCTTTGCACCGGTTAATGAAAAACTGTTTTTT.